Described below is a single T cell receptor (beta chain) sequence and its context. Its specificity is not known. This sample is part of a study of cytomegalovirus exposure and HLA in healthy donors. Whole-study findings and limits: As confirmed in vitro, three CMV-associated chains were specific for CMV antigens. Many donors shared some public TCRs, even though most TCR sequences were rare. Looking again later, the authors saw that most CMV-associated TCR beta chains seemed HLA-restricted.

Primers for the PCR totalled 60 Vbeta and 13 Jbeta. Profiling relied on immunoSEQ multiplex PCR, and the TCRdb table lists in-frame clones only, not all of them. The repertoire includes approximately 160,000 clones, roughly 80% of them detected once, and 9% to 10% sits in the top ten. This CDR3 contains 14 residues. Germline V lookup: CDR1 MNHNY, CDR2 SVGAGI (reference sequence). V gave up 4 bases and J gave up 6 bases, with 12 bases separating them. V usage is TRBV6-6 and J usage is TRBJ2-2; maybe TRBD1 (5 bases). The sequence was obtained from a man aged 18 to 30 in good health and CMV-seropositive. The sample comprised PBMCs. The CDR3 DNA is TGTGCCAGCAGTTTGGCAGGGCTCCCCGGGGAGCTGTTTTTT. Its protein product is CASSLAGLPGELFF.